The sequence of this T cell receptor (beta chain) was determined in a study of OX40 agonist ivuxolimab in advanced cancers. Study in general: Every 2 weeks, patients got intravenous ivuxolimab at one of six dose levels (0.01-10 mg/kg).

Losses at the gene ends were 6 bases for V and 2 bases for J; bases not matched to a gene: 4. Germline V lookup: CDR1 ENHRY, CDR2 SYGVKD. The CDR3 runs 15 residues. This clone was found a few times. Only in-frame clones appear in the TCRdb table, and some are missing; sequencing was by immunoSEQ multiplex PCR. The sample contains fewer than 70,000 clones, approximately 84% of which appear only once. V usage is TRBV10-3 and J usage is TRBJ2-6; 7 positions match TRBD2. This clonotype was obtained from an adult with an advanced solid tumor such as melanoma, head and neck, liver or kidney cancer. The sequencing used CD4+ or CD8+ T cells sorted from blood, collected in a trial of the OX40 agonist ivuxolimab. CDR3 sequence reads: CAIRGEGTGANVLTF. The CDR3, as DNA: TGTGCCATCAGAGGGGAGGGGACTGGGGCCAACGTCCTGACTTTC.